The present entry profiles one T cell receptor (beta chain) with its context. The assay was immunoSEQ multiplex PCR, and TCRdb's table has in-frame clones only and misses some. Of some 520,000 clones listed, roughly nine tenths were seen once; the top ten hold 0.75% to 0.9%. V dropped 0 bases and J dropped 0 bases, with 11 bases sitting between them. The CDR3 runs to 15 residues. CDR1 and CDR2 from the germline V gene are GTSNPN and SVGIG (reference sequence). These data originate in a study of blood T cell repertoires in COVID-19. Study as a whole: Sites in the United States, Italy and Spain provided acute and convalescent COVID-19 samples.

Sequencing was done on a sample of peripheral blood. V gene TRBV30 combines with J gene TRBJ1-1; D is uncertain. The receptor was isolated from a young man with COVID-19, enrolled during active disease. In nucleotides, the CDR3 is TGTGCCTGGAGTGTACTAGGTTGGTTGAACACTGAAGCTTTCTTT. Amino acids: CAWSVLGWLNTEAFF.